This T cell receptor (beta chain) emerged from a study of T cell repertoires in cytomegalovirus infection. Study details: Indicated by public TCR beta signatures were CMV infection and matching HLA type. General observations from the study: Cumulated frequencies of public TCR beta families served to identify carriers of CMV plus the relevant HLA. Clonotype analysis showed dominance of the ex vivo response by HLA-C-restricted CMV-specific TCR beta clonotypes.

CDR1 and CDR2 from the germline V gene are SGHTA and FQGNSA. The CDR3 covers 13 residues. Losses at the gene ends were 4 bases for V and 2 bases for J; bases not matched to a gene: 1. This clonotype was recorded many times. Its antigen is still unknown. TCRdb re-analysed the reads in MiXCR, keeping a single row per CDR3 protein. The data hold about 100,000 distinct CDR3 sequences, with less than 25% observed a single time. Sequenced material: CD8+ T cells from PBMCs. The clonotype comes from a human donor in good health (CMV status not recorded). Some clones in this sample may be carry-over from other donors' samples. The chain couples TRBV7-2 to TRBJ2-5; 7 bases align to TRBD2. The CDR3 protein is CASSSGGQETQYF. CDR3 DNA: TGTGCCAGCAGCTCGGGGGGTCAAGAGACCCAGTACTTC.